Listed here are 17 T cell receptor beta chains from one sample, sequenced in a study of graft-versus-host responses after intestinal transplantation. TCRdb's copy holds only in-frame clones and misses some; the assay was immunoSEQ multiplex PCR. This sample has some 120,000 clones, with about 92% found just once. Their antigens remain unidentified. The starting material was unstimulated CD4+ T cells sorted from spleen or lymph node cells, obtained before transplant. These receptor sequences come from a human donor who was the organ donor for an intestinal transplant.

V usage is TRBV19 and J usage is TRBJ1-5; 7 bases fit TRBD1. V lost 7 bases and J lost 1; bases outside the gene matches: 10. Germline loops: CDR1 LNHDA, CDR2 SQIVND (reference sequence). The CDR3 has 16 amino acids. As DNA, the CDR3 is TGTGCCAGTACCCTTGTGGGACAGTACAGCAATCAGCCCCAGCATTTT. This codes for CASTLVGQYSNQPQHF. Based on the CDR3 plus reference TRBV19 and TRBJ1-5, the full variable domain is DGGITQSPKYLFRKEGQNVTLSCEQNLNHDAMYWYRQDPGQGLRLIYYSQIVNDFQKGDIAEGYSVSREKKESFPLTVTSAQKNPTAFYLCASTLVGQYSNQPQHFGDGTRLSIL.

This chain connects TRBV28 to TRBJ1-5, with 9 nucleotides matching TRBD1. CDR1 and CDR2 (germline): MDHEN, SYDVKM. CDR3 size: 17 residues. Losses at the gene ends were 1 base for V and 9 bases for J; bases not matched to a gene: 13. The CDR3 here is CASSLSRTGVKGRPQHF. For the CDR3, the DNA is TGTGCCAGCAGTTTATCGAGGACAGGGGTGAAGGGAAGGCCCCAGCATTTT.

This chain links TRBV6-1 with TRBJ2-7, with D uncertain. V was trimmed by 5 bases and J by 0 bases, leaving 11 bases between them. The CDR3 runs to 14 residues. Germline V CDR1 and CDR2: MNHNS, SASEGT. The chain's CDR3 is CASSPRSYSYEQYF. The CDR3 DNA reads TGTGCCAGCAGTCCTCGGTCGTACTCCTACGAGCAGTACTTC.

The chain carries TRBV19 and TRBJ1-5, with D hard to call. The germline gives CDR1 LNHDA, CDR2 SQIVND (reference sequence). The length of the CDR3 is 19 residues. V shed 3 bases and J shed 5 bases, with 26 bases lying between them. The chain's CDR3 is CASSIQRRWQESRDQPQHF. CDR3 nucleotide sequence: TGTGCCAGTAGTATTCAGCGGAGATGGCAGGAGTCCCGGGATCAGCCCCAGCATTTT.

The rearrangement joins TRBV9 to TRBJ2-6; no clear D. Germline assignment: CDR1 SGDLS and CDR2 YYNGEE. With 3 bases removed from V and 1 base from J, the gap between germline ends came to 11 bases. This CDR3 is built from 16 residues. The CDR3: CASSGPGESGANVLTF. The CDR3 DNA is TGTGCCAGCAGCGGCCCAGGAGAGTCTGGGGCCAACGTCCTGACTTTC.

The rearrangement links TRBV5-1 to TRBJ2-7; D is perhaps TRBD1 (6 bases). CDR1 SGHRS and CDR2 YFSETQ come from the germline V gene. V shed 2 bases and J shed 0 bases, with 15 bases lying between them. The CDR3 spans 16 residues. The CDR3 spells CASSFGQLLSSYEQYF. DNA of the CDR3: TGCGCCAGCAGCTTTGGACAGCTACTAAGCTCCTACGAGCAGTACTTC.

The chain has TRBV9 and TRBJ2-5; D not resolved. The CDR3 has 12 residues. Per the germline V gene, CDR1 is SGDLS and CDR2 is YYNGEE. Trimming removed 3 bases at V and 5 bases at J, with 8 bases between. DNA of the CDR3: TGTGCCAGCAGCGGTCTACGGGAGACCCAGTACTTC. Protein: CASSGLRETQYF.

The V gene is TRBV5-1, the J gene TRBJ2-7; 9 positions match TRBD1. The CDR3 is 15 residues long. With V trimmed by 7 bases and J by 1 base, 9 bases remained unmatched. CDR1 is SGHRS and CDR2 is YFSETQ in the germline V gene. The CDR3 DNA reads TGCGCCAGCTCGGTAACAGGGGGCGCATCCTACGAGCAGTACTTC. It yields the protein CASSVTGGASYEQYF.

J is TRBJ1-4 and V is TRBV28; tentative D call: TRBD1 (5 bases). Trimming stripped 6 bases from V and 3 bases from J, with 17 bases between. Per the germline V gene, CDR1 is MDHEN and CDR2 is SYDVKM. The CDR3 length is 16 residues. The CDR3 reads CASSQNSGRPNEKLFF. DNA of the CDR3: TGTGCCAGCAGCCAAAATTCGGGGCGACCTAATGAAAAACTGTTTTTT.

This clone was picked up one time. The J gene is TRBJ1-2, the V gene TRBV19; 7 positions agree with TRBD1. The V and J ends lost 5 bases and 4 bases, in that order; junction bases with no gene match: 13. The CDR3 is 16 amino acids. Germline V gene sequence: CDR1 LNHDA, CDR2 SQIVND (reference sequence). The CDR3 reads CASSVTGIGISYGYTF. The DNA for the CDR3 is TGTGCCAGTAGTGTGACAGGGATTGGTATATCCTATGGCTACACCTTC.

This chain joins TRBV7-9 and TRBJ1-1; 10 bases map to TRBD1. Losses at the gene ends were 5 bases for V and 2 bases for J; bases not matched to a gene: 5. The germline V gene has CDR1 SEHNR and CDR2 FQNEAQ (reference sequence). The CDR3 spans 15 residues. The CDR3 DNA follows: TGTGCCAGCAGCCCGGACAGGGGGACAAACACTGAAGCTTTCTTT. Translated, it gives CASSPDRGTNTEAFF. The full variable domain, its missing parts supplied by reference TRBV7-9 and TRBJ1-1, is DTGVSQNPRHKITKRGQNVTFRCDPISEHNRLYWYRQTLGQGPEFLTYFQNEAQLEKSRLLSDRFSAERPKGSFSTLEIQRTEQGDSAMYLCASSPDRGTNTEAFFGQGTRLTVV.

The rearrangement links TRBV11-3 to TRBJ2-7; no reliable D call. The CDR3 is made up of 19 amino acids. Trimming cost V 4 bases and J 2 bases, with 27 bases left between them. CDR1 is SGHNT and CDR2 is YENEEA in the germline V gene. The CDR3 nucleotides are TGTGCCAGCAGCTCCCCATCCGGCCCTAGGATGACTCTCCCCTACGAGCAGTACTTC. Protein: CASSSPSGPRMTLPYEQYF.

The chain uses TRBV7-9 and TRBJ2-6; D remains unclear. The V and J ends lost 4 bases and 0 bases respectively, with 13 bases between them. Germline lookup yields CDR1 SEHNR and CDR2 FQNEAQ (reference sequence). The CDR3 is made up of 17 amino acids. Here the CDR3 DNA reads TGTGCCAGCAGCTCATCAGCGCTACTCTCTGGGGCCAACGTCCTGACTTTC. Amino acid sequence: CASSSSALLSGANVLTF.

V usage is TRBV2 and J usage is TRBJ1-1; weak D call: TRBD1 (5 bases). Per germline, CDR1 SNHLY and CDR2 FYNNEI. The length of the CDR3 is 15 residues. V lost 5 bases and J lost 0, with 13 bases in between. DNA for the CDR3: TGTGCCAGCAGTTGGGGGAAGTTCCTGAACACTGAAGCTTTCTTT. Translating gives CASSWGKFLNTEAFF.

V usage is TRBV28 and J usage is TRBJ1-5; D might be TRBD1 (5 bases). The ends were cut back, 4 bases at V and 0 bases at J, with 10 bases in the middle. The CDR3 is made up of 15 amino acids. Germline CDR1 and CDR2: MDHEN and SYDVKM. The CDR3 DNA follows: TGTGCCAGCAGTTCTCGGGGCTATAGCAATCAGCCCCAGCATTTT. This translates into CASSSRGYSNQPQHF.

Concerning this clone itself: A read error may produce the germline difference seen at one junction end. V is TRBV28 and J is TRBJ2-6; D ambiguous. The CDR3 runs to 14 residues. Per germline, CDR1 MDHEN and CDR2 SYDVKM. This CDR3 reads CASIRWSGTNVLTF. CDR3 nucleotide sequence: TGTGCCAGCATCCGATGGTCTGGGACCAACGTCCTGACTTTC.

The genes are TRBV20-1 and TRBJ1-2; no reliable D call. Trimming pared 2 bases from V and 5 bases from J, leaving 6 bases between. The CDR3 runs to 11 residues. The germline gives CDR1 DFQATT, CDR2 SNEGSKA (reference sequence). CDR3: CSARNRYGYTF. CDR3 nucleotide sequence: TGCAGTGCTAGAAACCGTTATGGCTACACCTTC.